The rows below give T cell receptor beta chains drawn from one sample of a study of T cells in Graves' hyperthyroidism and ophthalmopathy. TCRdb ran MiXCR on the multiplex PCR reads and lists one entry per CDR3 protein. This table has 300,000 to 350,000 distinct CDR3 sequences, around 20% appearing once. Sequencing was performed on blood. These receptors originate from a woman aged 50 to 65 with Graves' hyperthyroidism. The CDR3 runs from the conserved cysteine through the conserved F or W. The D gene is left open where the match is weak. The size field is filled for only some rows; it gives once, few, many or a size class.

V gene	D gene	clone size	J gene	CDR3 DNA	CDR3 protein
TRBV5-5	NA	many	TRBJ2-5	TGTGCCAGCAGCTACAACGTGGGGTCCCGGGAAGAGACCCAGTACTTC	CASSYNVGSREETQYF
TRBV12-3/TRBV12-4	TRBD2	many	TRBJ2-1	TGTGCCAGCAGCCGCCTAGCGGGAGGCTCCTACAATGAGCAGTTCTTC	CASSRLAGGSYNEQFF
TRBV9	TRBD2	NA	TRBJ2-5	TGTGCCAGCAGCGCGGGACTAGCCATTCGGGAGACCCAGTACTTC	CASSAGLAIRETQYF
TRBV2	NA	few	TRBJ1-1	TGTGCCAGCAGCCGAGATGGGGCCTGGGCTTTCTTT	CASSRDGAWAFF
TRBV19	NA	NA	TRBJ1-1	TGTGCCAGCCCGACTCCAGGGAACACTGAAGCTTTCTTT	CASPTPGNTEAFF
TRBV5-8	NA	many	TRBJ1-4	TGTGCCAGCAGCTTGTACGGTAAAGGGGTGGTGGGAAAACTGTTTTTT	CASSLYGKGVVGKLFF
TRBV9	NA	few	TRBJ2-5	TGTGCCAGCAGCGTAGCCCCTGACCACCAAGAGACCCAGTACTTC	CASSVAPDHQETQYF
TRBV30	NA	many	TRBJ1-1	TGTGCCTGGAGCGCCCCGGGGCCCGGGGGAACTGAAGCTTTCTTT	CAWSAPGPGGTEAFF
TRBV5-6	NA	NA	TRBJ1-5	TGTGCCAGCAGCTTGGGAGGGACTCTGGGCAATCAGCCCCAGCATTTT	CASSLGGTLGNQPQHF
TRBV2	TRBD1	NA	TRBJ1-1	TGTGCCAGCACCGAGGGGGCGAAGGACACTGAAGCTTTCTTT	CASTEGAKDTEAFF
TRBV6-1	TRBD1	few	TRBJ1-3	TGTGCCAGCAGAGTTTCGACAGGGACTGGAAACACCATATATTTT	CASRVSTGTGNTIYF
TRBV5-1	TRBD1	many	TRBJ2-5	TGCGCCAGCAGCCCGACAGGGGGCCAAGAGACCCAGTACTTC	CASSPTGGQETQYF
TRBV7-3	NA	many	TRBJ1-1	TGTGCCAGCAGACGTGGGGCGAACACTGAAGCTTTCTTT	CASRRGANTEAFF
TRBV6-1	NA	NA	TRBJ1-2	TGTGCCAGCAGTGAAGTTCGGGGGGGTGGCTACACCTTC	CASSEVRGGGYTF
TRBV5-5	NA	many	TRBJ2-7	TGTGCCAGCAGCCCCAGCCTGGGCGTCCACGAGCAGTACTTC	CASSPSLGVHEQYF
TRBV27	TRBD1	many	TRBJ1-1	TGTGCCAGCAGTTTATCTCCCATCCCCGACAGGGATGCTTTCTTT	CASSLSPIPDRDAFF
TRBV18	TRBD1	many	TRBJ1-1	TGTGCCAGCTCACCACTAACGGACAGGGAATCCACTGAAGCTTTCTTT	CASSPLTDRESTEAFF
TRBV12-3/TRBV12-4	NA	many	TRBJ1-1	TGTGCCAGCAGTAGAATTGAAGCTTTCTTT	CASSRIEAFF
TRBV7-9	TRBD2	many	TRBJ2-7	TGTGCCAGCAGCTTTAGCGGGAGAGTCGACGAGCAGTACTTC	CASSFSGRVDEQYF
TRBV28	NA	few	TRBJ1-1	TGTGCCAGCAGTTTCTCATCAGGGACGAACACTGAAGCTTTCTTT	CASSFSSGTNTEAFF
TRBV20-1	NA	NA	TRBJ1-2	TGCAGTGCCGTCAACCGGGCCTCTCCCGGCGGCTATGGCTACACCTTC	CSAVNRASPGGYGYTF
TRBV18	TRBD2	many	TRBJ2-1	TGTGCCAGCTCACTCCTCGGGTCCCTAGCGGGAAGGTACAATGAGCAGTTCTTC	CASSLLGSLAGRYNEQFF